This T cell receptor (beta chain) was sequenced in a study of T cells in Graves' hyperthyroidism and ophthalmopathy. Regarding the study as a whole: Most thyroid clonotypes expanded above 0.001 appeared in blood too.

The investigators amplified TCR beta CDR3 regions from RNA transcripts. HTBI primers were employed in a first-round RT-PCR of the TCR CDR3. Each CDR3 protein is one row after TCRdb ran MiXCR on the multiplex PCR reads. The sample records some 380,000 distinct CDR3 sequences, approximately 15% being singletons. This clonotype was seen only a few times. Its antigen is still unknown. Hyperthyroidism, newly diagnosed and lasting under 2 months, affected patients aged 18 to 65. Investigators excluded patients with uncontrolled infection, other autoimmune disease, pregnancy or lactation. The PBMCs studied were ones that came from 10 ml fresh peripheral blood. Germline loops: CDR1 KGHDR, CDR2 SFDVKD. V lost 0 bases and J lost 4, with 16 bases in between. CDR3 length: 17 residues.

V and J are TRBV24-1 and TRBJ2-3; D unresolved. This receptor was obtained from a man under 40 with Graves' hyperthyroidism that later progressed to Graves' ophthalmopathy. Source material: blood. CDR3 region: CATSDLRIKASPDTQYF. Here the CDR3 DNA reads TGTGCCACCAGTGATTTGAGGATCAAGGCTAGTCCAGATACGCAGTATTTT.